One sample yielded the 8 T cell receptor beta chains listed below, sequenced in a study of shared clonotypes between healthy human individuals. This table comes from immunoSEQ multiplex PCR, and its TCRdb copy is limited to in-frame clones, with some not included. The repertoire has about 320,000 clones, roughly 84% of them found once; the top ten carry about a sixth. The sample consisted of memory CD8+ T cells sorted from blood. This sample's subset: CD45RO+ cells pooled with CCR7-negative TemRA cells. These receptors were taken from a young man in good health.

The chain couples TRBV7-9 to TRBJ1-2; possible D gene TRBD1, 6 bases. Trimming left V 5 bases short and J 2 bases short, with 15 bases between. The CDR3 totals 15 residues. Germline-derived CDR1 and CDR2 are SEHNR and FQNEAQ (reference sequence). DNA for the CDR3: TGTGCCAGCAGCCCTCACCCCCAGGGGAACTATGGCTACACCTTC. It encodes CASSPHPQGNYGYTF.

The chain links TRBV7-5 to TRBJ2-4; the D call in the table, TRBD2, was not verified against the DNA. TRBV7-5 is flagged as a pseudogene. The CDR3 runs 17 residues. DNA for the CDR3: TGTGCCAGAAGCCCGGGGACTAGCGGGAGGGCCGCAGACATTCAGTACTTC. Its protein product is CARSPGTSGRAADIQYF.

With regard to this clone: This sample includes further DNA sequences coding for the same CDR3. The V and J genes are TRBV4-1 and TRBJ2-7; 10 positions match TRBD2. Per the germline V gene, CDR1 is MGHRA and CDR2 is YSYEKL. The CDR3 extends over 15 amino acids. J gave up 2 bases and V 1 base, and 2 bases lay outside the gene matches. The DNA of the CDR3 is TGCGCCAGCAGCCAAGTCCTAGCGGGAGCCTACGAGCAGTACTTC. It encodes CASSQVLAGAYEQYF.

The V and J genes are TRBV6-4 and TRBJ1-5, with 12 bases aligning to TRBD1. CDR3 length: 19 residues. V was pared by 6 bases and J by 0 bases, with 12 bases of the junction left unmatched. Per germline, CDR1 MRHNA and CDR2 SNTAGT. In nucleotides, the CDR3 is TGTGCCAGCAGGCTCCGGGACAGGGGGCTCCAAAATAGCAATCAGCCCCAGCATTTT. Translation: CASRLRDRGLQNSNQPQHF.

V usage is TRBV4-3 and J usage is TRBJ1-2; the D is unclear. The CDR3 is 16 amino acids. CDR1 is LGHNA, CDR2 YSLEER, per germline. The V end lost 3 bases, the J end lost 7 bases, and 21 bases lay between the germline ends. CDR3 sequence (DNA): TGCGCCAGCAGCCACTTGGAAGGGTACGGGCCAGGTGGCTACACCTTC. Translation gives CASSHLEGYGPGGYTF.

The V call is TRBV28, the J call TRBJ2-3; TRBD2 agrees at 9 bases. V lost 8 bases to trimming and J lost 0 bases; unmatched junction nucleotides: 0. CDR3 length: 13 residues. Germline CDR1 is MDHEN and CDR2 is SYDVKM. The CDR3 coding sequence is TGTGCCAGCCTAGCGGGAAGCACAGATACGCAGTATTTT. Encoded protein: CASLAGSTDTQYF.

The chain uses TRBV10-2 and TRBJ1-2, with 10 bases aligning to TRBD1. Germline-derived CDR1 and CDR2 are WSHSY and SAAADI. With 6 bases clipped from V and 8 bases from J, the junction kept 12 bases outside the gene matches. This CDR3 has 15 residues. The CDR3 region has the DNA TGCGCCAGCAGGTCGGGACAGGGGATCCACGGGGGCTACACCTTC. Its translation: CASRSGQGIHGGYTF.

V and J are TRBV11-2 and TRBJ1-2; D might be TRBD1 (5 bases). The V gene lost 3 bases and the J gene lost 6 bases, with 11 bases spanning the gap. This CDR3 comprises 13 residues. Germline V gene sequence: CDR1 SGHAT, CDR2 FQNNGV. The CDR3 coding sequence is TGTGCCAGCAGCTTGCAGGGTTTGGATGGCTACACCTTC. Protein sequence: CASSLQGLDGYTF.